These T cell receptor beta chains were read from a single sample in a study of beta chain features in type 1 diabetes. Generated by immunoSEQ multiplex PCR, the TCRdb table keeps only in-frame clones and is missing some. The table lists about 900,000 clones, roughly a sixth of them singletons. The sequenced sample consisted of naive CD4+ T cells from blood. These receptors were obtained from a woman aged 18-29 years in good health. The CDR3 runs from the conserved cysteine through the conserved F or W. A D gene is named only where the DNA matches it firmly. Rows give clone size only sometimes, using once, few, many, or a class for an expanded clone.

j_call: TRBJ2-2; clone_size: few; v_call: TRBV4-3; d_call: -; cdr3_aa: CASSQAPPRRGELFF; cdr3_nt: TGCGCCAGCAGCCAAGCTCCCCCGCGCCGCGGGGAGCTGTTTTTT
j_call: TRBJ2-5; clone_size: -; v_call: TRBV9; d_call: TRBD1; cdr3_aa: CASSEQGLIETQYF; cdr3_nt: TGTGCCAGCAGCGAACAGGGGTTGATAGAGACCCAGTACTTC
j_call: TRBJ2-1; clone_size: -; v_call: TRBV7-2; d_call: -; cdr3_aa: CASSLNWGDEQFF; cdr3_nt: TGTGCCAGCAGCTTGAATTGGGGGGATGAGCAGTTCTTC
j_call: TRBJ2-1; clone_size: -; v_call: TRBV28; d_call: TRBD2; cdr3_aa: CASSGASGNWWNEQFF; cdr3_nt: TGTGCCAGCAGTGGGGCTAGCGGGAATTGGTGGAATGAGCAGTTCTTC
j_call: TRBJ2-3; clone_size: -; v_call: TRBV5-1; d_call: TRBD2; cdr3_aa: CASRAGTSTDTQYF; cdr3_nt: TGCGCCAGCAGAGCGGGGACTAGCACAGATACGCAGTATTTT
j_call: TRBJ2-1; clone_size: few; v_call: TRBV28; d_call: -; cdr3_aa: CASSTTSFYNEQFF; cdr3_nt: TGTGCCAGCAGTACGACTAGTTTCTACAATGAGCAGTTCTTC
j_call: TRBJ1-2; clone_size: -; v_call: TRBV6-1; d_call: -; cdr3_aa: CASRPRGSGYTF; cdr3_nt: TGTGCCAGCAGACCGCGAGGGTCGGGCTACACCTTC
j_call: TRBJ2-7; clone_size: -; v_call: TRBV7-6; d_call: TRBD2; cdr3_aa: CASSPGTSVPYEQYF; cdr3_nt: TGTGCCAGCAGCCCCGGGACTAGCGTCCCCTACGAGCAGTACTTC
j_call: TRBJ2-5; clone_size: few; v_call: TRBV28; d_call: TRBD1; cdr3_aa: CATSPTGGMETQYF; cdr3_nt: TGTGCCACCTCCCCCACAGGGGGTATGGAGACCCAGTACTTC
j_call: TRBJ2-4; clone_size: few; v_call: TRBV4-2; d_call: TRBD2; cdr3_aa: CASSRGSGKDSKNIQYF; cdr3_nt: TGTGCCAGCAGCCGGGGAAGCGGGAAAGATTCCAAAAACATTCAGTACTTC
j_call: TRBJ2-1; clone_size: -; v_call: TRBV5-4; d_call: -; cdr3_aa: CASSLAVGGNEQFF; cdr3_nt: TGTGCCAGCAGCTTAGCGGTCGGAGGCAATGAGCAGTTCTTC
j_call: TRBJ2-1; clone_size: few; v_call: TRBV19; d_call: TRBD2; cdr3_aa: CASSIRGDYNEQFF; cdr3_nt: TGTGCCAGTAGTATTCGGGGGGACTACAATGAGCAGTTCTTC
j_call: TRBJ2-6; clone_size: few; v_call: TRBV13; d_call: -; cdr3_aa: CASSLLGGPGANVLTF; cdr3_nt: TGTGCCAGCAGCTTATTAGGGGGGCCTGGGGCCAACGTCCTGACTTTC